A single sample gave rise to the 14 T cell receptor beta chains below, sequenced in a study of blood T cells in healthy people across ages. The authors ran a second PCR of about 6 to 11 cycles using a sample-barcoded 5' primer and a J-beta primer mix. Each CDR3 protein gets one entry after TCRdb re-called the 5' RACE reads with MiXCR. The repertoire holds approximately 700,000 distinct CDR3 sequences, about 32% seen once, with 15% in the top ten. Material: blood. The receptor source for this set is an elderly woman in good health.

This sequence joins TRBV20-1 and TRBJ2-5, with D possibly TRBD1 on 6 matching bases. Germline-derived CDR1 and CDR2 are DFQATT and SNEGSKA (reference sequence). Trimming left V 1 base short and J 2 bases short, with 11 bases between. The CDR3 spans 14 residues. CDR3 nucleotides: TGCAGTGCTAGAGGAGTACAGGGACAAGAGACCCAGTACTTC. Amino acids: CSARGVQGQETQYF.

The gene calls are TRBV27 and TRBJ2-2; D is uncertain. V was clipped by 8 bases and J by 4 bases, with 8 bases between them. The CDR3 runs to 12 residues. Per germline, CDR1 MNHEY and CDR2 SMNVEV (reference sequence). The CDR3 sequence: CASVAPTGELFF. The CDR3 DNA sequence: TGTGCCAGCGTCGCGCCCACCGGGGAGCTGTTTTTT.

This clonotype was seen many times. The chain combines TRBV5-1 with TRBJ2-3, with 10 bases that match TRBD2. With V trimmed by 4 bases and J by 6 bases, 11 bases remained unmatched. Germline CDR1 and CDR2: SGHRS and YFSETQ. The CDR3 covers 16 residues. DNA of the CDR3: TGCGCCAGCAGCGCAATTAGCGGGGGGACATCGGATACGCAGTATTTT. Translated: CASSAISGGTSDTQYF.

This clonotype was picked up many times. The chain has TRBV5-6 and TRBJ2-7, with 8 nucleotides matching TRBD1. The CDR3 extends over 16 amino acids. Trimming at V came to 1 base and at J to 2 bases, leaving 8 bases not matched to a gene. CDR1 and CDR2 (germline): SGHDT, YYEEEE. CDR3 in amino acids: CASSLTGTGDTYEQYF. The CDR3 DNA reads as TGTGCCAGCAGCTTGACCGGGACAGGAGATACCTACGAGCAGTACTTC. Looking up the rest from reference TRBV5-6 and TRBJ2-7 gives the full variable domain: DAGVTQSPTHLIKTRGQQVTLRCSPKSGHDTVSWYQQALGQGPQFIFQYYEEEERQRGNFPDRFSGHQFPNYSSELNVNALLLGDSALYLCASSLTGTGDTYEQYFGPGTRLTVT.

This clonotype was picked up a small number of times. This chain joins TRBV28 and TRBJ1-2, with D maybe TRBD1 (5 bases). V shed 5 bases and J shed 7 bases, with 23 bases lying between them. CDR3 length: 16 residues. Looked up from germline, CDR1 is MDHEN and CDR2 is SYDVKM. CDR3 loop: CASSATRSGTGGGYTF. CDR3 nucleotides: TGTGCCAGCAGTGCTACGAGATCCGGGACGGGGGGTGGCTACACCTTC.

In this sample, this clonotype turned up many times. The chain combines TRBV25-1 with TRBJ2-4; TRBD1 matches at 7 bases. CDR1 and CDR2 from the germline V gene are MGHDK and SYGVNS. With V trimmed by 2 bases and J by 7 bases, 2 bases remained unmatched. The CDR3 runs to 13 residues. In DNA form, the CDR3 reads TGTGCCAGCAGTGAACGGGGACAGAACATTCAGTACTTC. It encodes CASSERGQNIQYF.

Points on this clonotype: Being one base from a much bigger clone, this may be a read error. V usage is TRBV20-1 and J usage is TRBJ1-2, with D uncertain. Germline CDR1 and CDR2: DFQATT and SNEGSKA (reference sequence). This CDR3 has 15 residues. V dropped 4 bases and J dropped 8 bases, with 23 bases sitting between them. CDR3 DNA sequence: TGCAGTGCTACGATGCGGTACCCCTCCTTATCCGGCTACACCTTC. This sequence encodes CSATMRYPSLSGYTF.

Ten or more counts support this clonotype. The V call is TRBV29-1, the J call TRBJ2-1; TRBD2 matches at 8 bases. In germline, CDR1 is SQVTM, CDR2 ANQGSEA. The V segment lost 3 bases and the J segment 1 base; nucleotides outside the gene matches: 8. The CDR3 runs 16 residues. CDR3 sequence (DNA): TGCAGCGTTGACAGGTCGGGGGGGCTTTCCTACAATGAGCAGTTCTTC. Residues: CSVDRSGGLSYNEQFF.

A few counts support this clonotype. The chain links TRBV6-6 to TRBJ1-1; D is unresolved. Germline loops: CDR1 MNHNY, CDR2 SVGAGI (reference sequence). This CDR3 is built from 10 residues. With 8 bases removed from V and 8 bases from J, the gap between germline ends came to 9 bases. Here the CDR3 reads CASARKEAFF. The CDR3 region has the DNA TGTGCCAGCGCCAGGAAAGAAGCTTTCTTT.

This rearrangement joins TRBV6-2 or TRBV6-3 to TRBJ2-5; TRBD2 matches 11 bases. V gave up 5 bases and J gave up 11 bases; unmatched junction bases: 16. CDR1 MNHEY and CDR2 SVGEGT come from the germline V gene. The length of the CDR3 is 16 residues. In DNA, the CDR3 is TGTGCCAGCAGTCTCAAACTAGCGGGGGCCCACAATGAGCAGTACTTC. It encodes CASSLKLAGAHNEQYF.

This clonotype has at least ten counts. V is TRBV19 and J is TRBJ1-5, with D possibly being TRBD1 (5 bases). V lost 5 bases to trimming and J lost 0 bases, with 14 bases between them. The CDR3 runs 16 residues. CDR1 is LNHDA and CDR2 is SQIVND in the germline V gene (reference sequence). CDR3 protein: CASSYGTVLSNQPQHF. The CDR3 DNA is TGTGCCAGTAGTTACGGGACTGTTCTTAGCAATCAGCCCCAGCATTTT.

This clonotype was found many times. The chain has TRBV7-9 and TRBJ2-7; 9 bases are a match to TRBD1. The CDR3 length is 18 residues. The V segment lost 2 bases and the J segment 6 bases; nucleotides outside the gene matches: 17. Germline assignment: CDR1 SEHNR and CDR2 FQNEAQ (reference sequence). The CDR3 DNA follows: TGTGCCAGCAGCTTAATTGCGCAGACCGGGACAGGGATTCGCGAGCAGTACTTC. It yields the protein CASSLIAQTGTGIREQYF.

This chain joins TRBV20-1 and TRBJ2-3; TRBD1 matches 7 bases. Germline values: CDR1 DFQATT, CDR2 SNEGSKA (reference sequence). The length of the CDR3 is 15 residues. The junction had 7 bases not matched to a gene; V was cut back by 4 bases and J by 0 bases. CDR3 in amino acids: CSAIPGQRSTDTQYF. For the CDR3, the DNA is TGCAGTGCTATTCCGGGACAGAGGAGCACAGATACGCAGTATTTT.

This clonotype has just a few counts. This sequence joins TRBV6-6 and TRBJ2-2; 10 nucleotides match TRBD2. Germline assignment: CDR1 MNHNY and CDR2 SVGAGI (reference sequence). CDR3 length: 15 amino acids. V shed 4 bases and J 5 bases; nucleotides not matched to a gene: 4. CDR3 coding DNA: TGTGCCAGCAGTTTTAGCGGGGGGCTTACCGGGGAGCTGTTTTTT. Protein sequence: CASSFSGGLTGELFF.